This T cell receptor beta chain comes out of a study of CD4+ T cells in melanoma. Study-wide points: A reported correlation linked neoantigen-specific CD4+ T cells to CD8+, macrophage and B cell function. Reportedly, melanoma neoantigen-specific CD4+ T cells showed varied differentiation states.

The germline CDR1 and CDR2 sequences are DFQATT and SNEGSKA (reference sequence). CDR3 length: 11 residues. The V end was cut by 3 bases, the J end by 8 bases, with 8 bases between. Assay: immunoSEQ multiplex PCR; the TCRdb copy retains only in-frame clones and omits some. This repertoire shows several thousand clones, around 60% found once; its top ten account for roughly 25%. About this clone: As yet, its antigen is unknown.

Sequenced: cells from a culture (not recorded whether cultured in vitro). V gene TRBV20-1 combines with J gene TRBJ2-4; perhaps TRBD2 as D (5 bases). The receptor was isolated from a human donor with melanoma. This CDR3 reads CSASLAYIQYF. CDR3 bases: TGCAGTGCTAGTTTAGCGTACATTCAGTACTTC.